This T cell receptor (beta chain) emerged from a study of T cells in Graves' hyperthyroidism and ophthalmopathy. As concerns this clonotype: The antigen remains unidentified.

General study results and limits: Blood samples included most of the expanded thyroid clonotypes exceeding 0.001. Ophthalmopathy was distinguished from stable hyperthyroidism by 13 V-J signatures. Progression to ophthalmopathy was predicted a median of roughly seven months early.

Amplified regions were TCR beta CDR3 sequences from RNA transcripts. Initially, a first-round RT-PCR of the TCR CDR3 employed the HTBI primer set. TCRdb redid the calling of the multiplex PCR reads with MiXCR, one entry per CDR3 protein. The profile covers 550,000 to 700,000 distinct CDR3 sequences, with about half appearing a single time and 15% to 20% taken by the ten largest. This CDR3 spans 13 amino acids. The germline V gene has CDR1 SNHLY and CDR2 FYNNEI. V shed 3 bases and J 4 bases; nucleotides not matched to a gene: 2. Used for diagnoses were clinical symptoms, serum thyroxine and TRAb, thyroid ultrasound and orbital computed tomography.

This chain connects TRBV2 to TRBJ2-5, with 7 bases lining up with TRBD2. Material: peripheral blood or thyroid tissue (not recorded which). This clonotype was sampled from an adult woman with Graves' disease, either hyperthyroidism or ophthalmopathy (not recorded which). The CDR3 nucleotides read TGTGCCAGCAGTGAGTCGGGGGGAGAGACCCAGTACTTC. This sequence encodes CASSESGGETQYF.